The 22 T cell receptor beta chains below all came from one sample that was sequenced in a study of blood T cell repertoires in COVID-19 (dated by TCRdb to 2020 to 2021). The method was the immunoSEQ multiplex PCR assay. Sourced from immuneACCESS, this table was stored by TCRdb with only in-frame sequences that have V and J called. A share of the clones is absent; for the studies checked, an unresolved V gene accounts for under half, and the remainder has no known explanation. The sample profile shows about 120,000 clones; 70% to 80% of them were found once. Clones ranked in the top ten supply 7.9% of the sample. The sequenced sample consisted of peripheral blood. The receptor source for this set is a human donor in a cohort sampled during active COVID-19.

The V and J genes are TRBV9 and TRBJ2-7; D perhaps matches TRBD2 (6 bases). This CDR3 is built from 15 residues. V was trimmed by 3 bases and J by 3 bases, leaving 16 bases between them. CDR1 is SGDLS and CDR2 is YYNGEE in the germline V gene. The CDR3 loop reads CASSAGVGGRYEQYF. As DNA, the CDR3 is TGTGCCAGCAGCGCCGGGGTGGGAGGACGCTACGAGCAGTACTTC.

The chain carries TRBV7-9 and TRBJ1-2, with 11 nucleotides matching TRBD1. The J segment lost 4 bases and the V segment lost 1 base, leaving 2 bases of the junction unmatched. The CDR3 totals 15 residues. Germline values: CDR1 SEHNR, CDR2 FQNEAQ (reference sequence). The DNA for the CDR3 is TGTGCCAGCAGCTTAGTGGGACAGGGGGTCTATGGCTACACCTTC. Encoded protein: CASSLVGQGVYGYTF.

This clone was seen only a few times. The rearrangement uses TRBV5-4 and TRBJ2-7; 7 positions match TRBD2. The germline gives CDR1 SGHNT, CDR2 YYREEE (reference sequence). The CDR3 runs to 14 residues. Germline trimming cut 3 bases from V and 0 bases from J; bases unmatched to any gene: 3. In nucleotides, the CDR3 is TGTGCCAGCAGCTCTAGCGGCAGCTCCTACGAGCAGTACTTC. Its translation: CASSSSGSSYEQYF.

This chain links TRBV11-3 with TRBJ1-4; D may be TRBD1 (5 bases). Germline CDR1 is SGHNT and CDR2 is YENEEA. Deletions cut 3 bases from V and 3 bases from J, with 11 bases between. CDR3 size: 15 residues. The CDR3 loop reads CASSFWTLPNEKLFF. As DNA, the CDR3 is TGTGCCAGCAGCTTTTGGACACTTCCTAATGAAAAACTGTTTTTT.

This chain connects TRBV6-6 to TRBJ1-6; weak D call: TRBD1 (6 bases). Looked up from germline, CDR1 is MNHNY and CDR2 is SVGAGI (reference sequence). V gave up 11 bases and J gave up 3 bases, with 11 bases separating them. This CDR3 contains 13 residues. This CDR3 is CASQGFYNSPLHF. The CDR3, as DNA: TGTGCCTCACAGGGTTTCTATAATTCACCCCTCCACTTT.

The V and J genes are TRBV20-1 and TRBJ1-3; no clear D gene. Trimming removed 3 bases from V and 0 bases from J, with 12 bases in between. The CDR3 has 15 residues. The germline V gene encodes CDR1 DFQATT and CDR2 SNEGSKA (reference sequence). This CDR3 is CSASAAGVSGNTIYF. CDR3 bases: TGCAGTGCTAGTGCAGCGGGCGTCTCTGGAAACACCATATATTTT.

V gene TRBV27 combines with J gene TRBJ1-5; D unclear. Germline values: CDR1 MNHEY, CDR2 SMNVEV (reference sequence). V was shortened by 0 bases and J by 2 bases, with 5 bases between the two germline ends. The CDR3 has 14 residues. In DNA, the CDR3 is TGTGCCAGCAGTTTATCCCCCGGCAATCAGCCCCAGCATTTT. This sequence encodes CASSLSPGNQPQHF.

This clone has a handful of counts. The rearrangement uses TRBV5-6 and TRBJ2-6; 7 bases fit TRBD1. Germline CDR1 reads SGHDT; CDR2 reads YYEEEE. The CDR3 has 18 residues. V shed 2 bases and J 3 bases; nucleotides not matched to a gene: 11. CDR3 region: CASSFRDDRALGANVLTF. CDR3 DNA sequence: TGTGCCAGCAGCTTCAGGGATGACAGGGCACTTGGGGCCAACGTCCTGACTTTC.

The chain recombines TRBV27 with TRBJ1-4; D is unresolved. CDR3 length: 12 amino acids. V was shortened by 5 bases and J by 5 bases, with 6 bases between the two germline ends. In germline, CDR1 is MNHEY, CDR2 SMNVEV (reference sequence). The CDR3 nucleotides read TGTGCCAGCAGTCCCGGGAATGAAAAACTGTTTTTT. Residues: CASSPGNEKLFF.

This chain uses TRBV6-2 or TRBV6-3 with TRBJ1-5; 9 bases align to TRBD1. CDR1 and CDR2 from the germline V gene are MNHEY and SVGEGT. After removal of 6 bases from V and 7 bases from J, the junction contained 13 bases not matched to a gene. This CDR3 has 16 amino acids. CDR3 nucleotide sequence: TGTGCCAGCAGCCTTCTATACAGGGGGCTTAACCAGCCCCAGCATTTT. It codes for CASSLLYRGLNQPQHF.

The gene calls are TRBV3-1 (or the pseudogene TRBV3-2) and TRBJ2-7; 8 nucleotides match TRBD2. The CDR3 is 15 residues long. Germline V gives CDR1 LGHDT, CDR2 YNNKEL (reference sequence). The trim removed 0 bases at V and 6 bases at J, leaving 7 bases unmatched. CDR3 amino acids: CASSQDPGLVAEQYF. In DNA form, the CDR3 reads TGTGCCAGCAGCCAAGACCCGGGACTAGTGGCCGAGCAGTACTTC.

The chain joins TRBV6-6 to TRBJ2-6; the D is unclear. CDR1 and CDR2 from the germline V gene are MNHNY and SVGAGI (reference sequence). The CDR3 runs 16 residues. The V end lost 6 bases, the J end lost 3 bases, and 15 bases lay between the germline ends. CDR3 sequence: CASSPLEVGGANVLTF. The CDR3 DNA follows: TGTGCCAGCAGCCCCCTAGAGGTTGGTGGGGCCAACGTCCTGACTTTC.

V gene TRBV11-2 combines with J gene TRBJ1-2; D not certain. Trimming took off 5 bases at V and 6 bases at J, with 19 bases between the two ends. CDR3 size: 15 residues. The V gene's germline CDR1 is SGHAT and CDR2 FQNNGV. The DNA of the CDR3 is TGTGCCAGCAGCCCAGTTAGCCGGCCCGTAGATGGCTACACCTTC. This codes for CASSPVSRPVDGYTF.

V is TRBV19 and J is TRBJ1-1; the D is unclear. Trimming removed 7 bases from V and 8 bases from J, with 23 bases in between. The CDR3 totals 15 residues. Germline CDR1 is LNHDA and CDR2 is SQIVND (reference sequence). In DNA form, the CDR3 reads TGTGCCAGTACCCCCGGGGTTTTTTCCTATGTGGAAGCTTTCTTT. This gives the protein CASTPGVFSYVEAFF.

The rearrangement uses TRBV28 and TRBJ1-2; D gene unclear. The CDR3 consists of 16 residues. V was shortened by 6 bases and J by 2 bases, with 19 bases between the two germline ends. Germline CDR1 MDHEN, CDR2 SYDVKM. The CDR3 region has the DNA TGTGCCAGCAGCTCAATAGGCGGCACCCGCAACTATGGCTACACCTTC. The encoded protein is CASSSIGGTRNYGYTF.

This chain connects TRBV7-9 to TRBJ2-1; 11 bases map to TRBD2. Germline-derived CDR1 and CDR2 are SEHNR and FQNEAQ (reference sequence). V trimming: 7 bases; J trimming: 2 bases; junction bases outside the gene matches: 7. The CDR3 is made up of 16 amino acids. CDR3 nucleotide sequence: TGTGCCAGCATCCGGATGGGACTAGCGGCCTACAATGAGCAGTTCTTC. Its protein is CASIRMGLAAYNEQFF.

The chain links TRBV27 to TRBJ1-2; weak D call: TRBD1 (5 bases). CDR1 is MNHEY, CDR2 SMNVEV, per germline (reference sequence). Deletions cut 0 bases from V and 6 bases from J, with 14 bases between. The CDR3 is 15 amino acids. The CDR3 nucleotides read TGTGCCAGCAGTTTATCCCCCAGGGCGTCAGATGGCTACACCTTC. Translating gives CASSLSPRASDGYTF.

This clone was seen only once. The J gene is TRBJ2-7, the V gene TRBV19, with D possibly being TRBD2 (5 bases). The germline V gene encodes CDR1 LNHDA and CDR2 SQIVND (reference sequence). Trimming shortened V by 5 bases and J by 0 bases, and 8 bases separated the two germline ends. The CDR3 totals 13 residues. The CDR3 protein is CASSQTNSYEQYF. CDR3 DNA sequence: TGTGCCAGTAGTCAGACTAACTCCTACGAGCAGTACTTC.

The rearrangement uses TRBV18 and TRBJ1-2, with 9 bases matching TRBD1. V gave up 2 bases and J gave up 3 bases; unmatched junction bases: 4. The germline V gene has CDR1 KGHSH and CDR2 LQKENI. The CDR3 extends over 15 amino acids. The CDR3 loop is CASSPRDRDHYGYTF. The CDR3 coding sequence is TGTGCCAGCTCACCAAGGGACAGGGACCACTATGGCTACACCTTC.

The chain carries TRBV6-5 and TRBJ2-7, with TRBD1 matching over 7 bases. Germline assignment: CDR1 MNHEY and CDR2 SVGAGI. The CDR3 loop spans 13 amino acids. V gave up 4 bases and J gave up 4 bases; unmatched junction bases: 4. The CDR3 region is CASSSSGGYEQYF. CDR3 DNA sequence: TGTGCCAGCAGTTCTTCAGGGGGATACGAGCAGTACTTC.

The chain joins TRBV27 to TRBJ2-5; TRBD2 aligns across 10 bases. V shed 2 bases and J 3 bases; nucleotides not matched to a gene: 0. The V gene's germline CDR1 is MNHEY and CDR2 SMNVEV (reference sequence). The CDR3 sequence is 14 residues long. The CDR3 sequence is CASSLLAGEETQYF. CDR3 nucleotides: TGTGCCAGCAGTTTACTAGCGGGAGAAGAGACCCAGTACTTC.

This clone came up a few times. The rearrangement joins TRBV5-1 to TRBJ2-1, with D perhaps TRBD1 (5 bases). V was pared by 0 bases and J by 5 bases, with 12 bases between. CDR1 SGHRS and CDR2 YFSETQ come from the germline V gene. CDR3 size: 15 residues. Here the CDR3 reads CASSLAKGINNEQFF. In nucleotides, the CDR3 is TGCGCCAGCAGCTTGGCGAAGGGGATCAACAATGAGCAGTTCTTC. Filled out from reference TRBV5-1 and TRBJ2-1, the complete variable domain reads KAGVTQTPRYLIKTRGQQVTLSCSPISGHRSVSWYQQTPGQGLQFLFEYFSETQRNKGNFPGRFSGRQFSNSRSEMNVSTLELGDSALYLCASSLAKGINNEQFFGPGTRLTVL.